This T cell receptor (beta chain) was found in a study of human T cells and chemical hapten exposure. Trimming removed 4 bases from V and 0 bases from J, with 15 bases in between. Germline V gene lookup returns CDR1 GTSNPN and CDR2 SVGIG (reference sequence). The CDR3 length is 16 residues. This clonotype has a count of ten or more. Specified time point: healthy volunteer bleed at 6 weeks. It was from unfractionated whole blood that total RNA was extracted. A single record per CDR3 protein comes from TCRdb applying MiXCR to the RACE reads. The profile shows 60,000 to 80,000 distinct CDR3 sequences, 5.5% to 7.5% of them singletons.

The rearrangement joins TRBV30 to TRBJ2-2; D possibly corresponds to TRBD1 (5 bases). The clonotype comes from a female donor in good health. Some clones in this sample may be carry-over from other donors' samples. Sequencing input: whole blood. CDR3 in DNA: TGTGCCTGGACCATGAAACAGGATTCGAACACCGGGGAGCTGTTTTTT. Its translation: CAWTMKQDSNTGELFF.